Included here is one TCR beta chain sequence, with context. The count of this clone is one. There is no known antigen for this receptor. There are no base qualities to consult, and no much larger clone falls within one base. The library came from the immunoSEQ multiplex PCR assay. TCRdb re-hosts the immuneACCESS table, in-frame sequences only. Its copies lack some clones; in the studies checked, an unresolved V gene accounts for under half of them, and the cause for the rest is not known. The sample table contains about 40,000 clones; only one count was recorded for 70% to 90% of them. Approximately 10% of the sample belongs to the ten largest clones. This entry belongs to a study of control samples from healthy donors and cancer patients (dated by TCRdb to the early 2020s). After removal of 5 bases from V and 7 bases from J, the junction retains 13 bases not matched to a gene. CDR1 and CDR2 (GTSNPN, SVGIG) derive from the germline V gene (reference sequence). The CDR3 spans 15 residues, from the cysteine through the phenylalanine. The sequence is cut down to CDR3 DNA, 45 bases in frame from base 1.

Sequenced material: PBMCs. Here the chain combines TRBV30 and TRBJ1-2, with 10 junctional bases fitting TRBD1. The clonotype comes from a woman aged 60 to 75 with lung cancer. The DNA sequence is as follows: TGTGCCTGGCAGTCCCGGGACAGGGGTGGTCGTGGCTACACCTTC. Its protein reads: CAWQSRDRGGRGYTF.